In its sample, the clone carrying this T cell receptor (beta chain) was seen many times. The antigen is not known. This record belongs to a study of neurological immune-mediated disorders. Whole-study results and caveats: The study found no CDR3 amino acid sequences shared by expanded clones across subjects, suggesting private repertoires in all groups.

The making of cDNA relied on 5'RACE with 10-nucleotide random UMIs. TCRdb recomputed calls from the 5' RACE reads with MiXCR, one row per CDR3 protein. The data contain 20,000 or so distinct CDR3 sequences, roughly 13% of them singletons. Unsorted libraries used 2 million PBMCs kept at -80 degrees C. This CDR3 spans 15 amino acids. Germline-derived CDR1 and CDR2 are SEHNR and FQNEAQ (reference sequence). Between the trimmed V and J ends, which lost 5 bases and 7 bases, there was a span of 18 bases. The sequenced sample was PBMCs. The chain links TRBV7-9 to TRBJ1-5; D perhaps matches TRBD1 (5 bases). This sequence was found in a woman in her 40s with HTLV-1-associated myelopathy (HAM/TSP). The CDR3 DNA reads as TGTGCCAGCAGCCTGGGGGGAGCAGGGCGGCAGCCCCAGCATTTT. As protein: CASSLGGAGRQPQHF.